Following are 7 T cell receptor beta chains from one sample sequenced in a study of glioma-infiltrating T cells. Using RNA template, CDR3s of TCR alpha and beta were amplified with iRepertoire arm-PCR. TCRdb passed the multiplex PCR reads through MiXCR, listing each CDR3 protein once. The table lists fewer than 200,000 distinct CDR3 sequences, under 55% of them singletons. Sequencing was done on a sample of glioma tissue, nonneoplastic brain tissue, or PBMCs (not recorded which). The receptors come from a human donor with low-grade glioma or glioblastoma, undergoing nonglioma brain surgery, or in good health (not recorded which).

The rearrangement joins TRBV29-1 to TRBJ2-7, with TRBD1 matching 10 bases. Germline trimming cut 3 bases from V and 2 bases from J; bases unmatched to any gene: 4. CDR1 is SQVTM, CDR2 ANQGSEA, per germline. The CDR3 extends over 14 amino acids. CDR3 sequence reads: CSVEAGTGAYEQYF. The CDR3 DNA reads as TGCAGCGTTGAGGCCGGGACAGGGGCCTACGAGCAGTACTTC.

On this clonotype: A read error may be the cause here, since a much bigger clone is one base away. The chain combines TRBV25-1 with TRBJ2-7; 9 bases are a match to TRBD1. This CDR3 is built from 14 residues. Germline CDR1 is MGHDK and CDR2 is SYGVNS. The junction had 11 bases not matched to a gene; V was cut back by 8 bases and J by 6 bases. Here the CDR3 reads CASVNPGQGVEQYF. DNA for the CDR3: TGTGCCAGCGTTAATCCGGGACAGGGAGTCGAGCAGTACTTC.

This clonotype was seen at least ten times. The CDR3 DNA is TGTGCCAGCAGCTTAGGGACTAGCGGGTTTGGGGTTGTTGCCAGCTCCTACAATGAGCAGTTCTTC. Its translation: CASSLGTSGFGVVASSYNEQFF. This chain links TRBV7-2 with TRBJ2-1; 11 nucleotides agree with TRBD2. Germline CDR1 is SGHTA and CDR2 is FQGNSA. V dropped 1 base and J dropped 0; count of bases not matched to a gene: 17. The CDR3 has 22 amino acids.

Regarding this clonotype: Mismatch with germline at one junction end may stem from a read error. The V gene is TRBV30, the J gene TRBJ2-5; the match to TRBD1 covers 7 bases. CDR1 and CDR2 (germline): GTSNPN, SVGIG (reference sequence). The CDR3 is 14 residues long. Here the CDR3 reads CAWSATGIRETQYF. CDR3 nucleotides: TGTGCCTGGAGTGCGACAGGGATTCGAGAGACCCAGTACTTT.

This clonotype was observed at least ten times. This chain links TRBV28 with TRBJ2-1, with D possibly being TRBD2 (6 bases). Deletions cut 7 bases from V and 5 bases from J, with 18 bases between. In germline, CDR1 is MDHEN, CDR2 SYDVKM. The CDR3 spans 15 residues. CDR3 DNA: TGTGCCAGCACCCATAGCGGATCTTACAACAATGAGCAGTTCTTC. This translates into CASTHSGSYNNEQFF.

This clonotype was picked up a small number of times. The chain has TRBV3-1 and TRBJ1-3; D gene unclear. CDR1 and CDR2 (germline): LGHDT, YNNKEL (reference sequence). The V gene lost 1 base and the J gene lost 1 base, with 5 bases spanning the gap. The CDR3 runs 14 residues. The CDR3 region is CASSQVESGNTIYF. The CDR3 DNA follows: TGTGCCAGCAGCCAAGTTGAGTCTGGAAACACCATATATTTT.

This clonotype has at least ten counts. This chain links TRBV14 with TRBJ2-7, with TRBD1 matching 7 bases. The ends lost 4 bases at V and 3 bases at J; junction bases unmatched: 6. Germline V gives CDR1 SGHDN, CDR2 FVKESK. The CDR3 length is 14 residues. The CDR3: CASSPSGTDYEQYF. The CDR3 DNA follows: TGTGCCAGCAGCCCATCCGGGACAGACTACGAGCAGTACTTC.